This T cell receptor beta chain was sequenced for a study of T cell responses to AZD1222 COVID-19 vaccine. Clones were read by immunoSEQ multiplex PCR, and TCRdb kept only the in-frame ones, dropping some. This sample has 70,000 or so clones; roughly 91% occur once, and the top ten carry around 24%. The V gene lost 6 bases and the J gene lost 1 base, with 13 bases spanning the gap. The CDR3 is 15 residues long. Germline V gives CDR1 MNHEY, CDR2 SVGAGI. Study-level results: The donor group comprised mostly white British people and more females; the analysis possibly underestimated clonal diversity. Increased Spike-specific TCR breadth and depth were observed after two AZD1222 doses. Targets within unmutated variant regions were reportedly found for nearly half of spike-specific TCRs. Vaccine-associated CD4 TCRs spanned spike, dominant at 160-218 and 743-854.

A word on this clone: Antigen unknown.

The V call is TRBV6-5, the J call TRBJ2-1, with D perhaps matching TRBD1 (5 bases). The sample was peripheral blood, taken on day 0 of AZD1222 vaccination. This sequence originates from an adult in good health. CDR3 sequence: CASSPDSPSYNEQFF. CDR3 nucleotide sequence: TGTGCCAGCAGCCCCGACAGTCCTTCCTACAATGAGCAGTTCTTC.